This entry lists 13 T cell receptor beta chains sequenced from one sample in a study of CD4+ T cells in melanoma. Libraries were prepared by immunoSEQ multiplex PCR; TCRdb keeps only in-frame clonotypes and omits some of them. Among fewer than 11,000 clones listed, roughly 65% were seen once. Sequencing used cells from a culture (not recorded whether cultured in vitro). The source is a human donor with melanoma.

V is TRBV5-1 and J is TRBJ2-3; 8 nucleotides line up with TRBD2. Germline V gene sequence: CDR1 SGHRS, CDR2 YFSETQ. The V gene end was trimmed by 6 bases and the J gene end by 2 bases; junction bases not matched to a gene: 5. The CDR3 is 14 residues long. This CDR3 reads CASTTSGYTDTQYF. CDR3 nucleotides: TGCGCCAGCACTACTAGCGGTTACACAGATACGCAGTATTTT.

The chain employs TRBV30 and TRBJ1-1; D not certain. Trimming removed 1 base at V and 4 bases at J, with 19 bases between. The CDR3 is 16 residues long. Germline CDR1 reads GTSNPN; CDR2 reads SVGIG (reference sequence). CDR3 sequence reads: CAWSEELTLLPTEAFF. CDR3 bases: TGTGCCTGGAGTGAGGAGCTCACCCTACTCCCCACTGAAGCTTTCTTT.

V is TRBV28 and J is TRBJ1-5; D is unclear. Germline-derived CDR1 and CDR2 are MDHEN and SYDVKM. There are 13 residues in the CDR3. The V and J ends lost 3 bases and 2 bases respectively, with 5 bases between them. The CDR3, as DNA: TGTGCCAGCAGTTTCACAGGCAATCAGCCCCAGCATTTT. Amino acids: CASSFTGNQPQHF.

The chain recombines TRBV7-2 with TRBJ2-1; D gene unclear. V was clipped by 1 base and J by 0 bases, with 7 bases between them. From germline, CDR1 is SGHTA and CDR2 FQGNSA. The CDR3 sequence is 15 residues long. This CDR3 reads CASSLDYSSYNEQFF. In nucleotides, the CDR3 is TGTGCCAGCAGCTTAGACTACAGCTCCTACAATGAGCAGTTCTTC.

By share, this clone counts as medium-sized (0.01 to 0.1%). This chain connects TRBV7-2 to TRBJ1-2; no definite D call. CDR3 length: 13 amino acids. V was pared by 3 bases and J by 0 bases, with 5 bases between. CDR1 SGHTA and CDR2 FQGNSA come from the germline V gene. The CDR3, as DNA: TGTGCCAGCAGCTTTTTGGCTAACTATGGCTACACCTTC. Translation gives CASSFLANYGYTF.

The V and J genes are TRBV7-2 and TRBJ1-2; no firm D call. The CDR3 spans 15 residues. With 1 base removed from V and 0 bases from J, the gap between germline ends came to 9 bases. CDR1 and CDR2 from the germline V gene are SGHTA and FQGNSA. The CDR3 DNA follows: TGTGCCAGCAGCTTAGGTGCAGGAGCTAACTATGGCTACACCTTC. As protein: CASSLGAGANYGYTF.

This sequence joins TRBV11-2 and TRBJ2-1, with a weak D call TRBD2 (7 bases). Germline assignment: CDR1 SGHAT and CDR2 FQNNGV. Trimming left V 5 bases short and J 4 bases short, with 21 bases between. This CDR3 spans 17 amino acids. The DNA of the CDR3 is TGTGCCAGCAGCCCCCGGCGGAGGCGGGGGCCTTACAATGAGCAGTTCTTC. Translated, it gives CASSPRRRRGPYNEQFF.

This chain connects TRBV2 to TRBJ1-2; 7 nucleotides line up with TRBD1. With 11 bases clipped from V and 4 bases from J, the junction kept 19 bases outside the gene matches. The CDR3 consists of 16 residues. Germline V gives CDR1 SNHLY, CDR2 FYNNEI. CDR3 sequence: CAESGTDAGSVYGYTF. DNA of the CDR3: TGTGCCGAATCCGGGACAGACGCGGGGTCCGTCTATGGCTACACCTTC. The full variable domain, completed using reference TRBV2 and TRBJ1-2, is EPEVTQTPSHQVTQMGQEVILRCVPISNHLYFYWYRQILGQKVEFLVSFYNNEISEKSEIFDDQFSVERPDGSNFTLKIRSTKLEDSAMYFCAESGTDAGSVYGYTFGSGTRLTVV.

The chain joins TRBV5-1 to TRBJ1-2; 7 bases are shared with TRBD1. CDR1 is SGHRS and CDR2 is YFSETQ in the germline V gene. V shed 0 bases and J 6 bases; nucleotides not matched to a gene: 11. The CDR3 is 16 residues long. The CDR3 DNA sequence: TGCGCCAGCAGCTTGGGGCGACAGGGAGGGGAAAATGGCTACACCTTC. Translated, it gives CASSLGRQGGENGYTF.

V is TRBV11-2 and J is TRBJ1-4; tentative D call: TRBD1 (5 bases). The CDR3 is made up of 16 amino acids. With 7 bases removed from V and 0 bases from J, the gap between germline ends came to 15 bases. Per the germline V gene, CDR1 is SGHAT and CDR2 is FQNNGV. Here the CDR3 reads CASNSRGSATNEKLFF. Written as DNA, the CDR3 is TGTGCCAGCAACTCAAGGGGTTCTGCAACTAATGAAAAACTGTTTTTT.

V usage is TRBV12-5 and J usage is TRBJ1-4; 7 bases are a match to TRBD1. CDR3 size: 16 residues. The junction had 4 bases not matched to a gene; V was cut back by 3 bases and J by 0 bases. The germline gives CDR1 LGHNT, CDR2 FRNRAP. CDR3 loop: CASGFDRVSTNEKLFF. CDR3 DNA sequence: TGTGCTAGTGGTTTTGACAGGGTTTCAACTAATGAAAAACTGTTTTTT.

The V gene is TRBV6-5, the J gene TRBJ1-2; D gene uncertain. V was shortened by 2 bases and J by 4 bases, with 8 bases between the two germline ends. CDR3 length: 13 residues. Germline V lookup: CDR1 MNHEY, CDR2 SVGAGI. The CDR3 region is CASSYNKAYGYTF. The CDR3 DNA follows: TGTGCCAGCAGTTACAACAAGGCCTATGGCTACACCTTC.

This chain joins TRBV6-1 and TRBJ1-5; possible D gene TRBD1, 6 bases. Between the trimmed V and J ends, which lost 1 base and 7 bases, there was a span of 23 bases. The germline V gene encodes CDR1 MNHNS and CDR2 SASEGT. The length of the CDR3 is 18 residues. In DNA, the CDR3 is TGTGCCAGCAGTGAAGAGGGTCGGAACAGGGTAATTCGGCAGCCCCAGCATTTT. Protein sequence: CASSEEGRNRVIRQPQHF.